This record looks at one T cell receptor (beta chain) sequence and its context. V lost 2 bases, J lost 6 bases, and 13 bases stayed unmatched. The CDR3 sequence is 16 residues long. CDR1 is GTSNPN and CDR2 is SVGIG in the germline V gene (reference sequence). Sequencing was performed with immunoSEQ multiplex PCR; in TCRdb, only in-frame clones are kept and a portion is missing. The sample has more than 15,000 clones; more than 70% are singletons. The data were taken from a study of PD-1 blockade in classical Hodgkin lymphoma. All patients experienced relapse after autologous stem cell transplantation, and brentuximab vedotin exposure was variable.

The sequences come from peripheral blood mononuclear cells (PBMCs), collected at baseline. This receptor was identified in a human donor with classical Hodgkin lymphoma. The chain couples TRBV30 to TRBJ1-5; 7 bases line up with TRBD1. The DNA for the CDR3 is TGTGCCTGGAGTTCCCCTGGACAGGAGGGGTCTCAGCCCCAGCATTTT. Amino acid sequence: CAWSSPGQEGSQPQHF.